The 28 T cell receptor beta chains in this list originate from one sample, sequenced in a study of T cell therapy after organ transplantation. TCRdb keeps only in-frame clones here, not all; method: immunoSEQ multiplex PCR. The repertoire holds 45,000 to 60,000 clones, with 94% as singletons. Antigens for these TCRs are unknown. Sequencing was performed on CD8+ T cells from blood, taken before autologous CMV-specific T cell therapy. The receptors come from a human patient who had received a solid organ transplant and had CMV disease.

The genes are TRBV19 and TRBJ2-5, with 11 bases matching TRBD2. CDR1 LNHDA and CDR2 SQIVND come from the germline V gene (reference sequence). J lost 2 bases, V lost 5 bases, and 4 bases had no gene match. This CDR3 is built from 15 residues. CDR3 coding DNA: TGTGCCAGTAGTGTTGGGACTAGCGGACAAGAGACCCAGTACTTC. Translation gives CASSVGTSGQETQYF.

This sequence joins TRBV2 and TRBJ2-7; D remains unclear. V was cut by 7 bases and J by 3 bases, with 10 bases left in between. The CDR3 is made up of 12 amino acids. Germline values: CDR1 SNHLY, CDR2 FYNNEI. The CDR3 sequence: CASTGSFYEQYF. The CDR3 DNA sequence: TGTGCCAGCACCGGCAGCTTCTACGAGCAGTACTTC.

V gene TRBV4-1 combines with J gene TRBJ1-5; D gene unclear. Germline-derived CDR1 and CDR2 are MGHRA and YSYEKL. Trimming removed 1 base from V and 0 bases from J, with 7 bases in between. The CDR3 sequence is 15 residues long. CDR3 coding DNA: TGCGCCAGCAGCCAAGCATCATATAGCAATCAGCCCCAGCATTTT. Its translation: CASSQASYSNQPQHF.

DNA of the CDR3: TGTGCCAGCAGCTTAGAGGGGGGCTGGGGCAATCAGCCCCAGCATTTT. It specifies CASSLEGGWGNQPQHF. The V call is TRBV7-8, the J call TRBJ1-5; weak D call: TRBD1 (6 bases). CDR1 and CDR2 from the germline V gene are SGHVS and FQNEAQ. V was clipped by 1 base and J by 2 bases, with 12 bases between them. The CDR3 spans 16 residues.

The chain combines TRBV4-2 with TRBJ1-5; 10 nucleotides match TRBD1. CDR1 LGHNA and CDR2 YNFKEQ come from the germline V gene. This CDR3 comprises 14 residues. Trimming removed 3 bases from V and 4 bases from J; junction bases left unmatched: 0. In DNA, the CDR3 is TGTGCCAGCAGCCAGGGACAGGGGAATCAGCCCCAGCATTTT. This encodes CASSQGQGNQPQHF.

The genes are TRBV13 and TRBJ2-2; D is undetermined. The CDR3 sequence is 14 residues long. Deletions cut 1 base from V and 1 base from J, with 4 bases between. Germline V gene sequence: CDR1 PRHDT, CDR2 FYEKMQ (reference sequence). DNA for the CDR3: TGTGCCAGCAGCTTAGCCGTGAACACCGGGGAGCTGTTTTTT. This codes for CASSLAVNTGELFF.

V usage is TRBV7-6 and J usage is TRBJ2-6; D gene uncertain. V was trimmed by 5 bases and J by 0 bases, leaving 8 bases between them. The germline V gene has CDR1 SGHVS and CDR2 FNYEAQ. The CDR3 is made up of 15 amino acids. The CDR3 protein is CASSPDISGANVLTF. CDR3 DNA: TGTGCCAGCAGCCCCGACATCTCTGGGGCCAACGTCCTGACTTTC.

A remark on this clone: The junction and the germline gene differ at one end; a read error may be behind it. The CDR3 loop is CASSQDWLAGIGENYEQHF. CDR3 DNA: TGTGCCAGCAGCCAAGATTGGCTAGCGGGCATAGGGGAGAACTACGAGCAGCACTTC. This chain connects TRBV4-2 to TRBJ2-7; 8 nucleotides match TRBD2. The germline V gene has CDR1 LGHNA and CDR2 YNFKEQ. There are 19 residues in the CDR3.

The chain joins TRBV10-3 to TRBJ1-1; 7 nucleotides match TRBD1. CDR3 size: 14 residues. V trimming: 6 bases; J trimming: 1 base; junction bases outside the gene matches: 5. The V gene's germline CDR1 is ENHRY and CDR2 SYGVKD. The CDR3 DNA reads as TGTGCCATCAGCATAAGGGGGCCGAACACTGAAGCTTTCTTT. This translates into CAISIRGPNTEAFF.

V gene TRBV6-6 combines with J gene TRBJ1-2; 8 bases are shared with TRBD1. CDR1 and CDR2 (germline): MNHNY, SVGAGI (reference sequence). This CDR3 region has 15 residues. Germline trimming cut 0 bases from V and 2 bases from J; bases unmatched to any gene: 2. CDR3 in DNA: TGTGCCAGCAGTTACTCGAACAGGGGGAACTATGGCTACACCTTC. Amino acids: CASSYSNRGNYGYTF.

The chain is built from TRBV30 and TRBJ1-2; weak D call: TRBD1 (5 bases). This CDR3 has 12 amino acids. CDR1 and CDR2 from the germline V gene are GTSNPN and SVGIG (reference sequence). Trimming took off 2 bases at V and 4 bases at J, with 8 bases between the two ends. The CDR3 is CAWSKTAYGYTF. The DNA of the CDR3 is TGTGCCTGGAGTAAGACAGCCTATGGCTACACCTTC.

This clone has just a few counts. The rearrangement links TRBV30 to TRBJ2-2, with 10 bases lining up with TRBD2. The CDR3 covers 16 residues. Trimming took 0 bases from V and 6 from J; bases not matched to a gene: 7. Germline V CDR1 and CDR2: GTSNPN, SVGIG (reference sequence). CDR3 nucleotides: TGTGCCTGGAGTGTTCCCCAGCGGGAGGGGTCCGGGGAGCTGTTTTTT. Residues: CAWSVPQREGSGELFF. Combining the CDR3 with reference TRBV30 and TRBJ2-2 gives the whole variable domain SQTIHQWPATLVQPVGSPLSLECTVEGTSNPNLYWYRQAAGRGLQLLFYSVGIGQISSEVPQNLSASRPQDRQFILSSKKLLLSDSGFYLCAWSVPQREGSGELFFGEGSRLTVL.

V usage is TRBV7-8 and J usage is TRBJ2-5, with D tentatively TRBD1 (6 bases). The ends were cut back, 2 bases at V and 5 bases at J, with 12 bases in the middle. From germline, CDR1 is SGHVS and CDR2 FQNEAQ. This CDR3 is 14 amino acids long. The CDR3 loop reads CASSLPGVGETQYF. The CDR3 nucleotides read TGTGCCAGCAGCTTACCAGGGGTGGGGGAGACCCAGTACTTC. The complete variable domain, with remaining parts taken from reference TRBV7-8 and TRBJ2-5, reads GAGVSQSPRYKVAKRGQDVALRCDPISGHVSLFWYQQALGQGPEFLTYFQNEAQLDKSGLPSDRFFAERPEGSVSTLKIQRTQQEDSAVYLCASSLPGVGETQYFGPGTRLLVL.

CDR3 protein: CAWSQGMGNSPLHF. The CDR3 DNA follows: TGTGCCTGGAGTCAGGGGATGGGGAATTCACCCCTCCACTTT. V gene TRBV30 combines with J gene TRBJ1-6; tentatively, D is TRBD1 (6 bases). Trimming pared 2 bases from V and 7 bases from J, leaving 12 bases between. The germline CDR1 and CDR2 sequences are GTSNPN and SVGIG (reference sequence). This CDR3 has 14 amino acids.

This clone turned up a few times. The V call is TRBV10-1, the J call TRBJ1-2; D gene uncertain. V was pared by 0 bases and J by 8 bases, with 13 bases between. There are 14 residues in the CDR3. Germline values: CDR1 WNHNN, CDR2 SYGVQD (reference sequence). The CDR3 sequence: CASSESRSFGGYTF. The CDR3 region has the DNA TGCGCCAGCAGTGAGTCTCGGAGCTTTGGAGGCTACACCTTC.

The rearrangement links TRBV27 to TRBJ1-1, with 7 bases aligning to TRBD1. V was clipped by 1 base and J by 0 bases; unmatched bases: 11. Looked up from germline, CDR1 is MNHEY and CDR2 is SMNVEV (reference sequence). The CDR3 sequence is 18 residues long. This chain's CDR3 is CASSLYQGVMAMNTEAFF. The CDR3 DNA follows: TGTGCCAGCAGTTTATACCAGGGGGTGATGGCAATGAACACTGAAGCTTTCTTT.

This rearrangement joins TRBV5-1 to TRBJ1-4; 8 bases map to TRBD1. Germline values: CDR1 SGHRS, CDR2 YFSETQ. After removal of 4 bases from V and 0 bases from J, the junction contained 8 bases not matched to a gene. The CDR3 length is 17 residues. In DNA, the CDR3 is TGCGCCAGCAGCCTTTGGACAGGGCGGTCAACTAATGAAAAACTGTTTTTT. It encodes CASSLWTGRSTNEKLFF.

The rearrangement uses TRBV27 and TRBJ1-1; 7 nucleotides agree with TRBD1. V gave up 4 bases and J gave up 10 bases; unmatched junction bases: 15. This CDR3 contains 15 residues. Germline lookup yields CDR1 MNHEY and CDR2 SMNVEV (reference sequence). CDR3 in DNA: TGTGCCAGCAGTTCAGCCCTACAGGGGATGAGGGGAGCTTTCTTT. Translating gives CASSSALQGMRGAFF.

The rearrangement links TRBV19 to TRBJ1-4; D is perhaps TRBD1 (6 bases). Germline assignment: CDR1 LNHDA and CDR2 SQIVND (reference sequence). The CDR3 is made up of 16 amino acids. V lost 5 bases to trimming and J lost 4 bases, with 17 bases between them. The CDR3 here is CASSSGPGGGNEKLFF. In nucleotides, the CDR3 is TGTGCCAGTAGTTCGGGCCCGGGGGGCGGTAATGAAAAACTGTTTTTT.

The chain couples TRBV5-1 to TRBJ1-2, with D unclear. Germline lookup yields CDR1 SGHRS and CDR2 YFSETQ. This CDR3 spans 14 amino acids. The V gene lost 1 base and the J gene lost 6 bases, with 13 bases spanning the gap. CDR3 sequence: CASSLIPRRDGYTF. The CDR3, as DNA: TGCGCCAGCAGCTTGATCCCACGAAGAGATGGCTACACCTTC.

The chain carries TRBV5-6 and TRBJ2-7; 7 bases are shared with TRBD1. Germline assignment: CDR1 SGHDT and CDR2 YYEEEE. The junction had 7 bases not matched to a gene; V was cut back by 4 bases and J by 6 bases. The CDR3 sequence is 13 residues long. The CDR3 sequence is CASSHDRVVEQYF. The CDR3 nucleotides are TGTGCCAGCAGCCATGACAGGGTCGTCGAGCAGTACTTC.

The genes are TRBV4-1 and TRBJ1-2, with D tentatively TRBD1 (5 bases). In germline, CDR1 is MGHRA, CDR2 YSYEKL. The CDR3 contains 16 residues. Trimming left V 0 bases short and J 8 bases short, with 19 bases between. The CDR3 loop reads CASSQEEGMRGWGYTF. The CDR3, as DNA: TGCGCCAGCAGCCAAGAAGAAGGGATGAGGGGCTGGGGCTACACCTTC.

This rearrangement joins TRBV5-6 to TRBJ1-2, with D perhaps matching TRBD1 (5 bases). CDR1 and CDR2 from the germline V gene are SGHDT and YYEEEE. CDR3 size: 14 residues. V lost 4 bases and J 7 bases, leaving 17 bases between the germline ends. CDR3 loop: CASSIVRGRGGYTF. As DNA, the CDR3 is TGTGCCAGCAGCATTGTCCGGGGCCGGGGTGGCTACACCTTC.

The CDR3 sequence is CASSQDGGVLGTDTQYF. The CDR3 region has the DNA TGCGCCAGCAGCCAAGACGGGGGGGTTTTGGGCACAGATACGCAGTATTTT. The V and J genes are TRBV4-3 and TRBJ2-3, with 8 nucleotides matching TRBD2. This CDR3 is built from 17 residues. CDR1 LGHNA and CDR2 YSLEER come from the germline V gene. The V segment lost 0 bases and the J segment 1 base; nucleotides outside the gene matches: 6.

The chain is built from TRBV7-8 and TRBJ2-1; the match to TRBD2 covers 12 bases. CDR1 and CDR2 from the germline V gene are SGHVS and FQNEAQ. The V gene end was trimmed by 5 bases and the J gene end by 2 bases; junction bases not matched to a gene: 4. CDR3 length: 16 residues. CDR3 sequence: CASSGGLAGTYNEQFF. DNA of the CDR3: TGTGCCAGCAGCGGTGGACTAGCGGGGACCTACAATGAGCAGTTCTTC. The full variable domain, rest sourced from reference TRBV7-8 and TRBJ2-1, is GAGVSQSPRYKVAKRGQDVALRCDPISGHVSLFWYQQALGQGPEFLTYFQNEAQLDKSGLPSDRFFAERPEGSVSTLKIQRTQQEDSAVYLCASSGGLAGTYNEQFFGPGTRLTVL.

The chain recombines TRBV5-6 with TRBJ1-4; D unresolved. Trimming took off 0 bases at V and 8 bases at J, with 2 bases between the two ends. The CDR3 has 11 amino acids. CDR1 is SGHDT and CDR2 is YYEEEE in the germline V gene. CDR3 DNA sequence: TGTGCCAGCAGCTTGGGAGAAAAACTGTTTTTT. The encoded protein is CASSLGEKLFF. Full variable domain (missing parts from reference TRBV5-6 and TRBJ1-4): DAGVTQSPTHLIKTRGQQVTLRCSPKSGHDTVSWYQQALGQGPQFIFQYYEEEERQRGNFPDRFSGHQFPNYSSELNVNALLLGDSALYLCASSLGEKLFFGSGTQLSVL.

The V call is TRBV6-5, the J call TRBJ2-3, with 9 bases that match TRBD1. V was pared by 1 base and J by 4 bases, with 3 bases of the junction left unmatched. The CDR3 has 15 amino acids. The V gene's germline CDR1 is MNHEY and CDR2 SVGAGI. This CDR3 reads CASSYFGQGPDTQYF. The CDR3 coding sequence is TGTGCCAGCAGTTACTTTGGACAGGGGCCAGATACGCAGTATTTT.

The rearrangement joins TRBV11-2 to TRBJ2-1, with D unclear. Germline CDR1 is SGHAT and CDR2 is FQNNGV. This CDR3 spans 11 amino acids. The ends were cut back, 10 bases at V and 0 bases at J, with 4 bases in the middle. The CDR3 reads CATSSYNEQFF. CDR3 coding DNA: TGTGCCACGTCCTCCTACAATGAGCAGTTCTTC.